This entry lists 20 T cell receptor beta chains sequenced from one sample in a study of T cells in localized non-small cell lung cancer (dated by TCRdb to 2018 to 2021). The method behind the library was the immunoSEQ multiplex PCR assay. TCRdb provides this immuneACCESS table in a form limited to in-frame rearrangements. Some clones are lacking; in checked studies, under half of them reflect an unresolved V gene, and why the rest are absent is not known. The sample has approximately 30,000 clones on record, 88% of them singletons. 3.5% to 5% of the sample rests with the top ten. This specimen was peripheral blood, taken before any cancer treatment. These receptors originate from a woman aged 40 to 75 with stage I lung adenocarcinoma.

The V and J genes are TRBV29-1 and TRBJ2-7; the D gene is possibly TRBD1 (6 bases). The CDR3 extends over 13 amino acids. The V gene's germline CDR1 is SQVTM and CDR2 ANQGSEA. Between the trimmed V and J ends, which lost 7 bases and 2 bases, there was a span of 15 bases. The CDR3 loop reads CSALKTGTYEQYF. DNA for the CDR3: TGCAGCGCCCTTAAGACAGGTACCTACGAGCAGTACTTC.

The DNA for the CDR3 is TGTGCCAGTAGTATAGTAGGGAGCATGGGGGCCGGGGAGCTGTTTTTT. It codes for CASSIVGSMGAGELFF. The chain has TRBV19 and TRBJ2-2; the D gene could be TRBD1 or TRBD2 (5 bases each). V lost 1 base and J lost 6, with 15 bases in between. The CDR3 runs to 16 residues. Per germline, CDR1 LNHDA and CDR2 SQIVND (reference sequence).

This rearrangement joins TRBV13 to TRBJ1-1; TRBD1 is a possible D gene (6 bases). With 8 bases removed from V and 7 bases from J, the gap between germline ends came to 11 bases. Germline CDR1 and CDR2: PRHDT and FYEKMQ (reference sequence). The CDR3 has 11 amino acids. CDR3 region: CASRSRGEAFF. The CDR3 DNA is TGTGCCAGCCGGAGCAGGGGTGAAGCTTTCTTT.

The chain carries TRBV7-2 and TRBJ1-3, with a weak D call TRBD1 (6 bases). The V end was cut by 3 bases, the J end by 0 bases, with 9 bases between. Per germline, CDR1 SGHTA and CDR2 FQGNSA. This CDR3 contains 15 residues. In DNA, the CDR3 is TGTGCCAGCAGCTTTCAGGGGACCTCTGGAAACACCATATATTTT. Encoded protein: CASSFQGTSGNTIYF.

The V call is TRBV5-4, the J call TRBJ1-2, with no clear D. Trimming removed 4 bases at V and 3 bases at J, with 7 bases between. In germline, CDR1 is SGHNT, CDR2 YYREEE (reference sequence). This CDR3 comprises 12 residues. The CDR3 nucleotides read TGTGCCAGCAGCCCTGACCACTATGGCTACACCTTC. Translated, it gives CASSPDHYGYTF.

V usage is TRBV4-3 and J usage is TRBJ1-5; D perhaps matches TRBD1 (6 bases). CDR3 length: 17 residues. The ends were cut back, 0 bases at V and 2 bases at J, with 14 bases in the middle. The V gene's germline CDR1 is LGHNA and CDR2 YSLEER. This CDR3 reads CASSQDGGQDRNQPQHF. DNA of the CDR3: TGCGCCAGCAGCCAAGATGGGGGGCAGGATCGCAATCAGCCCCAGCATTTT.

V and J are TRBV9 and TRBJ2-5; weak D call: TRBD1 (6 bases). In germline, CDR1 is SGDLS, CDR2 YYNGEE. The CDR3 is made up of 16 amino acids. Trimming removed 1 base at V and 3 bases at J, with 16 bases between. CDR3 loop: CASSVRRDTAKETQYF. The CDR3 region has the DNA TGTGCCAGCAGCGTACGACGGGACACGGCTAAAGAGACCCAGTACTTC.

CDR3 residues: CSVVQSPDRAEAFF. CDR3 DNA: TGCAGCGTTGTACAAAGTCCCGATCGGGCTGAAGCTTTCTTT. The chain uses TRBV29-1 and TRBJ1-1, with D uncertain. The CDR3 spans 14 residues. V was clipped by 4 bases and J by 6 bases, with 18 bases between them. CDR1 is SQVTM, CDR2 ANQGSEA, per germline. The entire variable domain, with the rest obtained from reference TRBV29-1 and TRBJ1-1, is as follows: SAVISQKPSRDICQRGTSLTIQCQVDSQVTMMFWYRQQPGQSLTLIATANQGSEATYESGFVIDKFPISRPNLTFSTLTVSNMSPEDSSIYLCSVVQSPDRAEAFFGQGTRLTVV.

The chain uses TRBV11-3 and TRBJ2-1, with TRBD2 as a possible D gene (5 bases). There are 14 residues in the CDR3. Germline-derived CDR1 and CDR2 are SGHNT and YENEEA. Trimming pared 6 bases from V and 4 bases from J, leaving 13 bases between. CDR3 loop: CASRTSPGYNEQFF. CDR3 sequence (DNA): TGTGCCAGCAGAACCAGTCCGGGGTACAATGAGCAGTTCTTC.

CDR3 nucleotides: TGTGCCAGTAGTCGGACAGTTAATGAAAAACTGTTTTTT. Residues: CASSRTVNEKLFF. V is TRBV19 and J is TRBJ1-4; a weak D match, TRBD1 (6 bases). Per the germline V gene, CDR1 is LNHDA and CDR2 is SQIVND (reference sequence). This CDR3 is built from 13 residues. Trimming stripped 5 bases from V and 4 bases from J, with 8 bases between.

The chain carries TRBV10-3 and TRBJ1-1, with D possibly matching TRBD1 (6 bases). The CDR3 consists of 13 residues. Trimming took 3 bases from V and 5 from J, leaving 10 bases between them. CDR1 is ENHRY and CDR2 is SYGVKD in the germline V gene. The CDR3 loop is CAISDKGGTEAFF. The CDR3 DNA reads TGTGCCATCAGTGATAAAGGGGGGACTGAAGCTTTCTTT.

The V and J genes are TRBV11-1 and TRBJ2-1, with D possibly TRBD1 on 6 matching bases. Trimming shortened V by 2 bases and J by 10 bases, and 12 bases separated the two germline ends. CDR1 and CDR2 (germline): SGHAT, FQDESV (reference sequence). The CDR3 loop spans 13 amino acids. Here the CDR3 DNA reads TGTGCCAGCAGCTTACAGGGGCGCAAGGAGCAGTTCTTC. This sequence encodes CASSLQGRKEQFF.

The chain carries TRBV19 and TRBJ1-2, with D possibly being TRBD1 (5 bases). Looked up from germline, CDR1 is LNHDA and CDR2 is SQIVND (reference sequence). Trimming cost V 2 bases and J 4 bases, with 17 bases left between them. This CDR3 has 16 amino acids. CDR3 DNA sequence: TGTGCCAGTAGTATATTCGGCCCGGGGGTGGGCTATGGCTACACCTTC. This translates into CASSIFGPGVGYGYTF.

The V and J genes are TRBV6-1 and TRBJ1-6; 8 positions agree with TRBD1. The CDR3 runs 15 residues. The germline CDR1 and CDR2 sequences are MNHNS and SASEGT. V shed 3 bases, J shed 6 bases, and the junction held 4 bases outside the gene matches. The CDR3 loop reads CASSDLDRVNSPLHF. The CDR3 DNA sequence: TGTGCCAGCAGTGACCTGGACAGGGTTAATTCACCCCTCCACTTT.

The chain links TRBV7-6 to TRBJ2-7, with D possibly being TRBD2 (5 bases). The CDR3 has 15 residues. The germline V gene has CDR1 SGHVS and CDR2 FNYEAQ. V was trimmed by 4 bases and J by 3 bases, leaving 16 bases between them. CDR3 DNA sequence: TGTGCCAGCAGCTCGTACGAGCGGCGACACTACGAGCAGTACTTC. Protein product: CASSSYERRHYEQYF.

Regarding this clone: With a far larger clone one base away, a read error is the likely cause. This chain links TRBV5-4 with TRBJ2-7; D gene unclear. V was cut by 2 bases and J by 0 bases, with 6 bases left in between. Germline V gene lookup returns CDR1 SGHNT and CDR2 YYREEE (reference sequence). CDR3 size: 13 residues. CDR3 nucleotides: TGTGCCAGCAGCTTCGGCAGCTCCTACGAGCAGTACTTC. Amino acid sequence: CASSFGSSYEQYF.

This chain links TRBV19 with TRBJ1-5; D is perhaps TRBD1 (5 bases). V lost 1 base, J lost 6 bases, and 10 bases lay in between. The CDR3 loop spans 14 amino acids. CDR1 LNHDA and CDR2 SQIVND come from the germline V gene (reference sequence). CDR3 DNA sequence: TGTGCCAGTAGTATAGGGACGGGGGTTCAGCCCCAGCATTTT. As protein: CASSIGTGVQPQHF.

This chain joins TRBV25-1 and TRBJ2-1, with D unclear. Germline V gives CDR1 MGHDK, CDR2 SYGVNS. Trimming took off 2 bases at V and 6 bases at J, with 11 bases between the two ends. The CDR3 extends over 14 amino acids. The CDR3 spells CASSEDGWVNEQFF. The DNA of the CDR3 is TGTGCCAGCAGTGAAGATGGTTGGGTCAATGAGCAGTTCTTC.

The J gene is TRBJ1-2, the V gene TRBV2; no clear D gene. Between the trimmed V and J ends, which lost 3 bases and 5 bases, there was a span of 10 bases. CDR3 length: 13 amino acids. CDR1 and CDR2 (germline): SNHLY, FYNNEI. CDR3: CASSEGSFYGYTF. The CDR3 DNA follows: TGTGCCAGCAGTGAGGGTTCGTTTTATGGCTACACCTTC.

This sequence joins TRBV4-3 and TRBJ1-3, with a possible D match to TRBD1 (6 bases). V dropped 2 bases and J dropped 7 bases, with 21 bases sitting between them. In germline, CDR1 is LGHNA, CDR2 YSLEER. The CDR3 sequence is 17 residues long. The CDR3 spells CASSQITGFKEGNTIYF. Written as DNA, the CDR3 is TGCGCCAGCAGCCAAATAACAGGGTTTAAGGAGGGTAACACCATATATTTT.